What follows are 8 T cell receptor beta chains derived from one specimen sequenced in a study of shared clonotypes between healthy human individuals (TCRdb year 2020). Library preparation was by the immunoSEQ multiplex PCR assay. TCRdb mirrors the immuneACCESS table, restricted to in-frame sequences. Some clones are absent from its copies; in checked studies, under half trace to an unresolved V gene, and the reason for the others is unknown. The sample table contains approximately 500,000 clones; only one count was recorded for over 75% of them. Of the sample, 10% to 15% falls within the top ten clones. Material for sequencing was PBMCs. The receptors shown here come from a woman in her 40s in good health. Some clones in this sample may be carry-over from other donors' samples.

As concerns this clone: It differs at one base from a far larger clone, so likely a read error. This same CDR3 is encoded by further DNA sequences in the sample. Here the CDR3 DNA reads TGTGCCTGGAGCCGTGACAGGGATGGGGACTATGGCTACACCTTC. Amino acid sequence: CAWSRDRDGDYGYTF. This rearrangement joins TRBV30 to TRBJ1-2, with TRBD1 matching 7 bases. V was clipped by 3 bases and J by 3 bases; unmatched bases: 10. The germline V gene has CDR1 GTSNPN and CDR2 SVGIG (reference sequence). The CDR3 length is 15 residues.

This clone was recorded only once. V gene TRBV6-5 combines with J gene TRBJ1-1; unclear D gene. The germline gives CDR1 MNHEY, CDR2 SVGAGI. V shed 2 bases and J shed 0 bases, with 7 bases lying between them. The CDR3 has 14 residues. The CDR3 is CASSYQGMNTEAFF. The CDR3 nucleotides read TGTGCCAGCAGTTACCAAGGGATGAACACTGAAGCTTTCTTT.

This clone was detected only a few times. The chain has TRBV5-1 and TRBJ2-3, with TRBD1 identical over 9 bases. There are 14 residues in the CDR3. V gave up 5 bases and J gave up 1 base; unmatched junction bases: 2. Germline CDR1 is SGHRS and CDR2 is YFSETQ. DNA of the CDR3: TGCGCCAGCAGGAGGGACAGGGGCACAGATACGCAGTATTTT. Its protein is CASRRDRGTDTQYF.

Comments on this clone: This likely traces to a read error, being one base from a far larger clone. The sample carries other DNA sequences with the same CDR3. This chain joins TRBV30 and TRBJ1-1; D perhaps matches TRBD1 (6 bases). CDR1 and CDR2 (germline): GTSNPN, SVGIG (reference sequence). There are 11 residues in the CDR3. Trimming shortened V by 7 bases and J by 5 bases, and 11 bases separated the two germline ends. The CDR3, as DNA: TGTGCCTTGAGGGACATGACTGAAGCTTTCTTT. It encodes CALRDMTEAFF.

A single count supports this clone. The chain links TRBV5-8 to TRBJ2-1; TRBD1 matches 8 bases. The CDR3 has 16 residues. The trim removed 0 bases at V and 7 bases at J, leaving 9 bases unmatched. The germline V gene encodes CDR1 SGHTS and CDR2 YDEGEE. The CDR3 DNA sequence: TGTGCCAGCAGCTTGGCGCAGGGGGCAGGGGTGAATGAGCAGTTCTTC. It translates to CASSLAQGAGVNEQFF.

This clone was found a few times. This chain links TRBV12-5 with TRBJ2-3; 14 positions match TRBD2. Germline CDR1 is LGHNT and CDR2 is FRNRAP. The CDR3 is made up of 15 amino acids. The V and J ends lost 6 bases and 3 bases, in that order; junction bases with no gene match: 2. The CDR3 DNA is TGTGCTAGTGGGGGACTAGCGGGAGCAACAGATACGCAGTATTTT. Its protein is CASGGLAGATDTQYF.

As to this clone: A far more abundant clone sits one base away, making this likely a read error. The rearrangement joins TRBV7-9 to TRBJ1-1; tentative D call: TRBD1 (5 bases). The CDR3 has 15 amino acids. Between the trimmed V and J ends, which lost 2 bases and 6 bases, there was a span of 16 bases. Germline-derived CDR1 and CDR2 are SEHNR and FQNEAQ (reference sequence). The CDR3 protein is CASSLTRNGAAEAFF. Here the CDR3 DNA reads TGTGCCAGCAGCTTAACTAGGAATGGGGCGGCTGAAGCTTTCTTT.

This clone has at least ten counts. The sample holds other DNA sequences that translate to the same CDR3. The chain carries TRBV28 and TRBJ2-4; 8 positions match TRBD2. Trimming removed 6 bases from V and 3 bases from J; junction bases left unmatched: 7. In germline, CDR1 is MDHEN, CDR2 SYDVKM. CDR3 length: 15 residues. The CDR3 DNA sequence: TGTGCCAGCAGGACTTTTAGCGGGAACAAAAACATTCAGTACTTC. Amino acid sequence: CASRTFSGNKNIQYF.